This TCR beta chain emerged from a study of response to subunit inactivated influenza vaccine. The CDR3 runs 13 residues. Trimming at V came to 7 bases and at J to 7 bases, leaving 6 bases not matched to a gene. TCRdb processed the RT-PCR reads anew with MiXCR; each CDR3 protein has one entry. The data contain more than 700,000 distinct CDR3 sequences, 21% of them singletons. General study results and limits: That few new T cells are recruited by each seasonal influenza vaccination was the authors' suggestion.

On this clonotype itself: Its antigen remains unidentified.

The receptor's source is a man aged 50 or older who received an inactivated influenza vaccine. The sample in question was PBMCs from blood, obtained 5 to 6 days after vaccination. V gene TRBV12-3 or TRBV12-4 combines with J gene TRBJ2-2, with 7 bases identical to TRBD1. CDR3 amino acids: CASIQGVHGELFF. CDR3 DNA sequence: TGTGCCAGCATCCAGGGGGTTCACGGGGAGCTGTTTTTT.